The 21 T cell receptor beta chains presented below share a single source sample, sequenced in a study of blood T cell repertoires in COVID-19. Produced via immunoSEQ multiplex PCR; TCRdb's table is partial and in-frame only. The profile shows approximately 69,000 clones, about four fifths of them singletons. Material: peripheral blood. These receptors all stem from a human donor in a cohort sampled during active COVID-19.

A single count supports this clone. The CDR3 sequence: CASSHHRLAGFDNEQFF. The CDR3, as DNA: TGTGCCAGCAGTCACCACCGACTAGCGGGATTCGACAATGAGCAGTTCTTC. The rearrangement joins TRBV25-1 to TRBJ2-1; 11 nucleotides match TRBD2. CDR3 length: 17 amino acids. Germline-derived CDR1 and CDR2 are MGHDK and SYGVNS. The trim removed 5 bases at V and 5 bases at J, leaving 11 bases unmatched.

CDR3 sequence (DNA): TGTGCCAGCAGTGACGGAGGACCGAATTCACCCCTCCACTTT. This encodes CASSDGGPNSPLHF. The chain couples TRBV6-6 to TRBJ1-6, with D uncertain. The CDR3 totals 14 residues. Germline lookup yields CDR1 MNHNY and CDR2 SVGAGI (reference sequence). Trimming removed 5 bases at V and 7 bases at J, with 12 bases between.

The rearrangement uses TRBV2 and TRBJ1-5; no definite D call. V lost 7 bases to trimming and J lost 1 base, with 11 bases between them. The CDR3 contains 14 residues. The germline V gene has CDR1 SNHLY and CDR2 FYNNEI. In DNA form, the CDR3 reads TGTGCCAGCAAATCCGACTCCAGCAATCAGCCCCAGCATTTT. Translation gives CASKSDSSNQPQHF.

CDR3: CASRSGTISYEQYF. The CDR3 nucleotides read TGTGCCAGCAGATCCGGGACTATCTCCTACGAGCAGTACTTC. The V call is TRBV28, the J call TRBJ2-7; 7 positions agree with TRBD2. With 6 bases clipped from V and 0 bases from J, the junction kept 5 bases outside the gene matches. The CDR3 sequence is 14 residues long. CDR1 is MDHEN and CDR2 is SYDVKM in the germline V gene.

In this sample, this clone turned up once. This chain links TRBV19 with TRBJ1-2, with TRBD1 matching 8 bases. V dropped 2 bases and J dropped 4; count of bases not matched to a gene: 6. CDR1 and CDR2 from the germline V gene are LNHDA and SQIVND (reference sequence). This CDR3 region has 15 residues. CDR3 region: CASSITRTGTYGYTF. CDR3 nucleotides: TGTGCCAGTAGTATAACTCGGACAGGGACCTATGGCTACACCTTC.

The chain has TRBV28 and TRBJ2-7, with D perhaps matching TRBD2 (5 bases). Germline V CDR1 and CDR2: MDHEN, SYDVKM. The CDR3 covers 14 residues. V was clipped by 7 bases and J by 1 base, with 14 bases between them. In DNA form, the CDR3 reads TGTGCCAGCACCCGGAGGTGGGATTCCTACGAGCAGTACTTC. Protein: CASTRRWDSYEQYF.

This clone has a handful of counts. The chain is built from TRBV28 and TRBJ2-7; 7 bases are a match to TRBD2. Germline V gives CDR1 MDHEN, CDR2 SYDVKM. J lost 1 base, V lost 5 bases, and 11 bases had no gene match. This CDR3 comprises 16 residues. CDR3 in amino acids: CASSLHLAALSYEQYF. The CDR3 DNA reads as TGTGCCAGCAGTCTCCATCTAGCGGCCCTTTCCTACGAGCAGTACTTC.

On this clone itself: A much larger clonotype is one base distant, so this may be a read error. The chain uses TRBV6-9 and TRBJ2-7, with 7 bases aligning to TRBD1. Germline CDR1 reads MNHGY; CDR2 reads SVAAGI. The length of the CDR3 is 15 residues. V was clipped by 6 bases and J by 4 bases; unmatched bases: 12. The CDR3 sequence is CASSPDRAHRYEQYF. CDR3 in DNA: TGTGCCAGCAGCCCCGACAGGGCTCACCGATACGAGCAGTACTTC.

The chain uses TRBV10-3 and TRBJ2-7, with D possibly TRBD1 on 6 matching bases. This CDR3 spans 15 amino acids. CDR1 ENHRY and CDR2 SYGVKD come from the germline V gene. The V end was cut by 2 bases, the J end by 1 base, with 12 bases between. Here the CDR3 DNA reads TGTGCCATCAGTGAGGGGTTTGACAGGTCCTACGAGCAGTACTTC. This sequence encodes CAISEGFDRSYEQYF.

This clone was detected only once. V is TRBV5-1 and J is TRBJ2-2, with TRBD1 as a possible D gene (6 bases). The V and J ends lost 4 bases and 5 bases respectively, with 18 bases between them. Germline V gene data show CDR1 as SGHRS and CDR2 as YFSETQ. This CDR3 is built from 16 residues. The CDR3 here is CASSRRDKKGTGELFF. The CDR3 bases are TGCGCCAGCAGCCGAAGGGACAAAAAAGGGACCGGGGAGCTGTTTTTT.

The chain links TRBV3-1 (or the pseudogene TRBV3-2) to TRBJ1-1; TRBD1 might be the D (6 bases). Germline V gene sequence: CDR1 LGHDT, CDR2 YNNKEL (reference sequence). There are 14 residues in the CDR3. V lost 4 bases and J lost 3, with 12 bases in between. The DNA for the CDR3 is TGTGCCAGCAGCCCACAGGGAAGAGACACTGAAGCTTTCTTT. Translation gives CASSPQGRDTEAFF.

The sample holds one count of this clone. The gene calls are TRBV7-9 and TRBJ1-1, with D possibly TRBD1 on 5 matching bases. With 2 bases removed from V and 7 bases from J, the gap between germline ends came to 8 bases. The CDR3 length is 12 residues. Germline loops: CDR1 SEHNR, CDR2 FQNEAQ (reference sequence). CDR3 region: CASSLRTHEAFF. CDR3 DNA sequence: TGTGCCAGCAGCTTACGGACACATGAAGCTTTCTTT.

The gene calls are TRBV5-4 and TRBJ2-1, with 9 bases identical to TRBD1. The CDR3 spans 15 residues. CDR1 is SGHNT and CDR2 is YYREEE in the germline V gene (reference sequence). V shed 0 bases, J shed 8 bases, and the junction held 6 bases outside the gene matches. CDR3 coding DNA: TGTGCCAGCAGCTTGGCGGGACAGGGATTCGATGAGCAGTTCTTC. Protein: CASSLAGQGFDEQFF.

The CDR3 DNA is TGTGCCAGCAGCCCCCCTGTTGGTGACAGGGGAGGCAATCAGCCCCAGCATTTT. Its protein product is CASSPPVGDRGGNQPQHF. The chain has TRBV6-7 and TRBJ1-5, with TRBD1 matching over 8 bases. TRBV6-7 is annotated as an ORF whose role is uncertain. The length of the CDR3 is 18 residues. The ends lost 6 bases at V and 2 bases at J; junction bases unmatched: 15.

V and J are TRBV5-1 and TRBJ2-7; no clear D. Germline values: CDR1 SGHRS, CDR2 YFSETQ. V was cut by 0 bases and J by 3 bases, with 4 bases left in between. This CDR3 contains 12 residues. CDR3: CASSLDNYEQYF. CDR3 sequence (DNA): TGCGCCAGCAGCTTGGACAACTACGAGCAGTACTTC. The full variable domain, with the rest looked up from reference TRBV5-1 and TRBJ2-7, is KAGVTQTPRYLIKTRGQQVTLSCSPISGHRSVSWYQQTPGQGLQFLFEYFSETQRNKGNFPGRFSGRQFSNSRSEMNVSTLELGDSALYLCASSLDNYEQYFGPGTRLTVT.

CDR3 loop: CASSPRQGSGNTIYF. CDR3 DNA sequence: TGTGCCAGCAGCCCCAGACAGGGATCAGGAAACACCATATATTTT. The chain couples TRBV27 to TRBJ1-3; 7 positions match TRBD1. The CDR3 is 15 amino acids. Germline CDR1 and CDR2: MNHEY and SMNVEV (reference sequence). Trimming at V came to 6 bases and at J to 4 bases, leaving 9 bases not matched to a gene.

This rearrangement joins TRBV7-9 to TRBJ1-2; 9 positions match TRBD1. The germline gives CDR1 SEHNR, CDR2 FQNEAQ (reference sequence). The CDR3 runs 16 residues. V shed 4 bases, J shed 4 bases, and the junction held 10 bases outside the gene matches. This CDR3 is CASSSPGTGTAYGYTF. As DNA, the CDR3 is TGTGCCAGCAGCTCCCCCGGGACAGGGACCGCCTATGGCTACACCTTC.

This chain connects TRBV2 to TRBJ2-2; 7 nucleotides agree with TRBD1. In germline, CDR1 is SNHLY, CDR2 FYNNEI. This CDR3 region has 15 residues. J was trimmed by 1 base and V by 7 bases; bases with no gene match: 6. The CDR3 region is CASNRQGRNTGELFF. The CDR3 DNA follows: TGTGCCAGCAATCGACAGGGTCGGAACACCGGGGAGCTGTTTTTT.

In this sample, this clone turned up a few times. CDR3: CASTPGDLAGTGELFF. Here the CDR3 DNA reads TGTGCCAGCACCCCGGGGGACCTAGCGGGGACCGGGGAGCTGTTTTTT. The chain joins TRBV11-2 to TRBJ2-2, with 9 bases that match TRBD2. J gave up 5 bases and V 7 bases, and 11 bases lay outside the gene matches. Germline values: CDR1 SGHAT, CDR2 FQNNGV. This CDR3 is built from 16 residues.

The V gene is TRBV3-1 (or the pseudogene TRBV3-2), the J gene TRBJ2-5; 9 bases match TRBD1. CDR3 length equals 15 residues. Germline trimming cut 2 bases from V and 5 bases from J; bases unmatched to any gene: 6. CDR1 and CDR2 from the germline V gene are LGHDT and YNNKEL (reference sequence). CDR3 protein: CASSQTGQGGETQYF. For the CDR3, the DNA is TGTGCCAGCAGCCAAACGGGACAGGGAGGGGAGACCCAGTACTTC.

CDR3 DNA sequence: TGTGCAAGTCGCCACGCTAATGGGGCAGCTTCCTACAATGAGCAGTTCTTC. Its translation is CASRHANGAASYNEQFF. The chain combines TRBV12-2 with TRBJ2-1; TRBD1, as called in the table, went unchecked against the DNA. TRBV12-2 is a documented pseudogene. There are 17 residues in the CDR3.